This T cell receptor (beta chain) was sequenced during a study of PD-1 blockade in classical Hodgkin lymphoma. Assay: immunoSEQ multiplex PCR; the TCRdb copy retains only in-frame clones and omits some. Here the sample spans approximately 24,000 clones, roughly four fifths being singletons. The CDR3 covers 15 residues. CDR1 is SGHNT and CDR2 is YYREEE in the germline V gene (reference sequence). With V trimmed by 2 bases and J by 8 bases, 12 bases remained unmatched. Only a few counts were recorded for this clone. Its specificity is not known. Every patient relapsed after autologous stem cell transplantation, and brentuximab vedotin exposure varied. Whole-study results and caveats: Relative to healthy donors, newly diagnosed patients reportedly had lower baseline TCR diversity, which was reported as lower still in relapsed/refractory patients.

The sequence came from a human donor with classical Hodgkin lymphoma. This material consisted of peripheral blood mononuclear cells (PBMCs), taken before the second cycle of nivolumab. J is TRBJ1-2 and V is TRBV5-4, with TRBD1 identical over 7 bases. CDR3 residues: CASSLGQVDYKGYTF. The CDR3, as DNA: TGTGCCAGCAGCTTAGGACAGGTTGATTATAAAGGCTACACCTTC.